The 29 T cell receptor beta chains below come from one sample, sequenced in a study of blood T cell repertoires in COVID-19. TCRdb's copy holds only in-frame clones and misses some; the assay was immunoSEQ multiplex PCR. The sample carries about 180,000 clones, approximately 78% recorded once. Sequenced input: peripheral blood. The source of these receptors is a woman at least 80 years old with COVID-19, enrolled during active disease.

The chain joins TRBV28 to TRBJ1-6; 7 bases are a match to TRBD1. Germline trimming cut 10 bases from V and 4 bases from J; bases unmatched to any gene: 10. The germline CDR1 and CDR2 sequences are MDHEN and SYDVKM. The CDR3 sequence is 15 residues long. CDR3 loop: CATTAGGRYNSPLHF. The CDR3 DNA reads as TGTGCCACAACCGCAGGGGGAAGGTATAATTCACCCCTCCACTTT.

The chain is built from TRBV18 and TRBJ2-3; 9 bases line up with TRBD2. V lost 3 bases to trimming and J lost 4 bases; unmatched junction nucleotides: 11. Germline loops: CDR1 KGHSH, CDR2 LQKENI. The CDR3 consists of 17 residues. The CDR3 region has the DNA TGTGCCAGCTCACCCCTCGGTTTAGCGGGAGTTTCAGATACGCAGTATTTT. Encoded protein: CASSPLGLAGVSDTQYF. Supplemented by reference TRBV18 and TRBJ2-3, the full variable domain reads NAGVMQNPRHLVRRRGQEARLRCSPMKGHSHVYWYRQLPEEGLKFMVYLQKENIIDESGMPKERFSAEFPKEGPSILRIQQVVRGDSAAYFCASSPLGLAGVSDTQYFGPGTRLTVL.

The genes are TRBV5-1 and TRBJ2-5, with 7 positions matching TRBD2. The CDR3 extends over 13 amino acids. V lost 3 bases and J lost 3; bases outside the gene matches: 2. CDR1 is SGHRS, CDR2 YFSETQ, per germline. CDR3 nucleotide sequence: TGCGCCAGCAGCTCAAGCGGGAAAGAGACCCAGTACTTC. Protein: CASSSSGKETQYF. The full variable domain, rest sourced from reference TRBV5-1 and TRBJ2-5, is KAGVTQTPRYLIKTRGQQVTLSCSPISGHRSVSWYQQTPGQGLQFLFEYFSETQRNKGNFPGRFSGRQFSNSRSEMNVSTLELGDSALYLCASSSSGKETQYFGPGTRLLVL.

The CDR3, as DNA: TGCGCCAGCAGCCAAGATTCTGGCAGGGGGTTTTACAATGAGCAGTTCTTC. Translated: CASSQDSGRGFYNEQFF. This chain uses TRBV4-1 with TRBJ2-1; 7 positions match TRBD1. Germline CDR1 and CDR2: MGHRA and YSYEKL. The CDR3 contains 17 residues. The V segment lost 0 bases and the J segment 4 bases; nucleotides outside the gene matches: 9.

The chain recombines TRBV5-1 with TRBJ2-4, with TRBD2 matching 10 bases. The germline CDR1 and CDR2 sequences are SGHRS and YFSETQ. CDR3 length: 15 residues. J lost 7 bases, V lost 4 bases, and 8 bases had no gene match. CDR3 sequence: CASSPLAGELNIQYF. The DNA of the CDR3 is TGCGCCAGCAGCCCCCTAGCGGGAGAATTGAACATTCAGTACTTC. Together with reference TRBV5-1 and TRBJ2-4, the CDR3 gives the full variable domain: KAGVTQTPRYLIKTRGQQVTLSCSPISGHRSVSWYQQTPGQGLQFLFEYFSETQRNKGNFPGRFSGRQFSNSRSEMNVSTLELGDSALYLCASSPLAGELNIQYFGAGTRLSVL.

The chain links TRBV11-2 to TRBJ1-1; TRBD1 agrees at 8 bases. With 4 bases clipped from V and 0 bases from J, the junction kept 7 bases outside the gene matches. This CDR3 region has 16 residues. Germline CDR1 is SGHAT and CDR2 is FQNNGV. The CDR3 nucleotides read TGTGCCAGCAGCTCCGGACAGGGCGATTTGAACACTGAAGCTTTCTTT. Amino acid sequence: CASSSGQGDLNTEAFF.

This chain connects TRBV9 to TRBJ2-2; a possible D gene is TRBD2 (5 bases). Germline loops: CDR1 SGDLS, CDR2 YYNGEE. This CDR3 comprises 14 residues. The germline V and J ends were trimmed by 7 bases and 5 bases, with 15 bases remaining between them. The CDR3 loop is CASDDGGGTGELFF. The CDR3 coding sequence is TGTGCCAGCGACGACGGAGGCGGGACCGGGGAGCTGTTTTTT.

This clone is a singleton in its sample. The chain has TRBV5-4 and TRBJ1-1, with TRBD1 matching 9 bases. The length of the CDR3 is 13 residues. J lost 3 bases, V lost 5 bases, and 2 bases had no gene match. The germline V gene encodes CDR1 SGHNT and CDR2 YYREEE (reference sequence). DNA of the CDR3: TGTGCCAGCAGACGACAGGGGGACACTGAAGCTTTCTTT. This sequence encodes CASRRQGDTEAFF.

The genes are TRBV25-1 and TRBJ2-3; 13 bases agree with TRBD2. The germline V gene has CDR1 MGHDK and CDR2 SYGVNS. The CDR3 is made up of 17 amino acids. The ends lost 3 bases at V and 0 bases at J; junction bases unmatched: 3. In nucleotides, the CDR3 is TGTGCCAGCAGTGATGCGGGACTAGCGGGGAGCACAGATACGCAGTATTTT. Protein product: CASSDAGLAGSTDTQYF. Full variable domain (rest looked up from reference TRBV25-1 and TRBJ2-3): EADIYQTPRYLVIGTGKKITLECSQTMGHDKMYWYQQDPGMELHLIHYSYGVNSTEKGDLSSESTVSRIRTEHFPLTLESARPSHTSQYLCASSDAGLAGSTDTQYFGPGTRLTVL.

This chain links TRBV27 with TRBJ2-1; 10 nucleotides match TRBD2. The CDR3 has 18 residues. CDR1 is MNHEY and CDR2 is SMNVEV in the germline V gene (reference sequence). Trimming at V came to 1 base and at J to 9 bases, leaving 15 bases not matched to a gene. The CDR3 loop reads CASSLWALGSSGRSEQFF. Here the CDR3 DNA reads TGTGCCAGCAGTTTATGGGCATTGGGGTCTAGCGGGAGATCTGAGCAGTTCTTC.

This chain connects TRBV5-1 to TRBJ2-7; D unclear. Trimming removed 0 bases at V and 12 bases at J, with 13 bases between. Germline CDR1 SGHRS, CDR2 YFSETQ. The CDR3 runs 12 residues. DNA for the CDR3: TGCGCCAGCAGCTTGGATGCCGCGGCCTGGTACTTC. This gives the protein CASSLDAAAWYF.

The rearrangement uses TRBV5-4 and TRBJ2-1, with D maybe TRBD2 (6 bases). CDR1 is SGHNT, CDR2 YYREEE, per germline (reference sequence). V gave up 1 base and J gave up 1 base, with 12 bases separating them. This CDR3 spans 16 amino acids. The CDR3 protein is CASSLNSGPSYNEQFF. DNA for the CDR3: TGTGCCAGCAGCTTGAATAGCGGTCCTTCCTACAATGAGCAGTTCTTC.

The V call is TRBV11-3, the J call TRBJ1-5; 10 nucleotides match TRBD1. From germline, CDR1 is SGHNT and CDR2 YENEEA. V lost 0 bases and J lost 6; bases outside the gene matches: 2. The CDR3 is 15 amino acids. In nucleotides, the CDR3 is TGTGCCAGCAGCTTAGATGGGACAGGGGCTCAGCCCCAGCATTTT. Residues: CASSLDGTGAQPQHF.

A single count supports this clone. The V gene is TRBV27, the J gene TRBJ1-4; TRBD1 matches 9 bases. V gave up 0 bases and J gave up 7 bases; unmatched junction bases: 12. Germline CDR1 MNHEY, CDR2 SMNVEV (reference sequence). There are 18 residues in the CDR3. This chain's CDR3 is CASSLSMTTGGLSEKLFF. The CDR3 nucleotides read TGTGCCAGCAGTTTATCGATGACAACAGGGGGCTTGAGTGAAAAACTGTTTTTT.

The J gene is TRBJ2-7, the V gene TRBV7-9; TRBD2 matches at 7 bases. This CDR3 has 15 residues. The germline gives CDR1 SEHNR, CDR2 FQNEAQ (reference sequence). V trimming: 5 bases; J trimming: 4 bases; junction bases outside the gene matches: 11. The CDR3 protein is CASSRAGVFGYEQYF. The CDR3 region has the DNA TGTGCCAGCAGCCGGGCGGGGGTGTTCGGGTACGAGCAGTACTTC.

The chain combines TRBV28 with TRBJ1-2; 11 bases line up with TRBD1. Germline V gene sequence: CDR1 MDHEN, CDR2 SYDVKM. The V and J ends lost 4 bases and 8 bases, in that order; junction bases with no gene match: 9. The CDR3 has 15 amino acids. This chain's CDR3 is CASSSPGGTGGGYTF. The CDR3 region has the DNA TGTGCCAGCAGTTCTCCCGGCGGGACAGGGGGAGGCTACACCTTC.

The sample holds a few counts of this clone. The chain recombines TRBV7-8 with TRBJ2-7; TRBD1 might be the D (6 bases). Per the germline V gene, CDR1 is SGHVS and CDR2 is FQNEAQ. V was pared by 6 bases and J by 6 bases, with 12 bases between. This CDR3 region has 12 residues. The CDR3 coding sequence is TGTGCCAGCAGGTCAGGGGTGAGCGAGCAGTACTTC. As protein: CASRSGVSEQYF.

The rearrangement joins TRBV5-1 to TRBJ1-4; TRBD1 is a possible D gene (5 bases). Trimming took 5 bases from V and 0 from J, leaving 14 bases between them. CDR1 and CDR2 from the germline V gene are SGHRS and YFSETQ. The CDR3 is made up of 16 amino acids. The CDR3 here is CASRHRGKATNEKLFF. The CDR3 nucleotides are TGCGCCAGCAGACATAGGGGAAAAGCAACTAATGAAAAACTGTTTTTT.

The rearrangement uses TRBV2 and TRBJ2-7; possible D gene TRBD2, 5 bases. V lost 8 bases and J 2 bases, leaving 13 bases between the germline ends. The CDR3 consists of 13 residues. Germline CDR1 SNHLY, CDR2 FYNNEI. The CDR3: CASRNSGPYEQYF. CDR3 DNA: TGTGCCAGCCGGAACAGCGGTCCCTACGAGCAGTACTTC.

The chain couples TRBV5-1 to TRBJ2-1; 8 nucleotides match TRBD1. This CDR3 has 16 residues. CDR1 is SGHRS, CDR2 YFSETQ, per germline. V was pared by 0 bases and J by 3 bases, with 5 bases of the junction left unmatched. CDR3 protein: CASSLAAGGIYNEQFF. In nucleotides, the CDR3 is TGCGCCAGCAGCTTGGCCGCAGGGGGCATCTACAATGAGCAGTTCTTC.

The chain joins TRBV7-2 to TRBJ2-2, with 13 bases that match TRBD2. There are 15 residues in the CDR3. Trimming removed 5 bases from V and 8 bases from J; junction bases left unmatched: 5. Germline V gene data show CDR1 as SGHTA and CDR2 as FQGNSA. CDR3: CASSPRTSGSGELFF. CDR3 DNA: TGTGCCAGCAGCCCGCGGACTAGCGGGAGTGGGGAGCTGTTTTTT.

The gene calls are TRBV6-4 and TRBJ2-5; 12 nucleotides agree with TRBD1. The V gene's germline CDR1 is MRHNA and CDR2 SNTAGT. The CDR3 is made up of 16 amino acids. The ends lost 6 bases at V and 6 bases at J; junction bases unmatched: 11. CDR3 in amino acids: CASRGPGDRGQKTQYF. In DNA form, the CDR3 reads TGTGCCAGCAGGGGGCCTGGGGACAGGGGGCAAAAGACCCAGTACTTC.

V usage is TRBV7-9 and J usage is TRBJ2-2; tentatively, D is TRBD1 (5 bases). From germline, CDR1 is SEHNR and CDR2 FQNEAQ (reference sequence). The CDR3 totals 12 residues. Trimming took off 4 bases at V and 14 bases at J, with 14 bases between the two ends. CDR3 nucleotides: TGTGCCAGCAGCTCGGACAACCCTAACCTGTTTTTT. Translating gives CASSSDNPNLFF.

The rearrangement links TRBV27 to TRBJ2-2, with D perhaps matching TRBD1 (6 bases). V lost 3 bases to trimming and J lost 3 bases, with 14 bases between them. Germline lookup yields CDR1 MNHEY and CDR2 SMNVEV (reference sequence). This CDR3 contains 16 residues. CDR3 protein: CASSFPQGADTGELFF. DNA of the CDR3: TGTGCCAGCAGTTTCCCACAGGGAGCGGACACCGGGGAGCTGTTTTTT.

The chain recombines TRBV7-8 with TRBJ2-1; 7 bases agree with TRBD1. In germline, CDR1 is SGHVS, CDR2 FQNEAQ. CDR3 length equals 12 residues. V trimming: 1 base; J trimming: 12 bases; junction bases outside the gene matches: 3. The CDR3 DNA reads as TGTGCCAGCAGCTTAGAGGCAGGGGGGCAGTTCTTC. It translates to CASSLEAGGQFF.

The chain has TRBV7-3 and TRBJ2-3; TRBD2 might be the D (7 bases). The CDR3 spans 15 residues. Germline V lookup: CDR1 SGHTA, CDR2 FQGTGA. V was cut by 4 bases and J by 2 bases, with 13 bases left in between. CDR3 sequence reads: CASSSGGAPTDTQYF. The CDR3 DNA reads TGTGCCAGCAGCTCGGGGGGCGCGCCCACAGATACGCAGTATTTT.

The chain joins TRBV11-1 to TRBJ1-1; 9 positions match TRBD1. Germline V gene data show CDR1 as SGHAT and CDR2 as FQDESV (reference sequence). The CDR3 is made up of 15 amino acids. Unmatched junction bases numbered 5, after V lost 5 bases and J lost 1 base. Written as DNA, the CDR3 is TGTGCCAGCAGCCCGGACAGGGGCCCGAACACTGAAGCTTTCTTT. Its translation: CASSPDRGPNTEAFF.

This clone showed up just a few times. J is TRBJ2-1 and V is TRBV2; 10 bases are a match to TRBD2. V shed 10 bases and J 1 base; nucleotides not matched to a gene: 10. CDR3 length equals 16 residues. The germline V gene encodes CDR1 SNHLY and CDR2 FYNNEI. DNA for the CDR3: TGTGCCAACTCCGAGGGTAGCGGGAGGTCCTACAATGAGCAGTTCTTC. It is translated as CANSEGSGRSYNEQFF.

This chain connects TRBV7-8 to TRBJ2-2; TRBD1 aligns across 7 bases. This CDR3 spans 15 amino acids. Trimming took 4 bases from V and 4 from J; bases not matched to a gene: 6. CDR1 is SGHVS and CDR2 is FQNEAQ in the germline V gene. The CDR3 protein is CASSSLQGPTGELFF. CDR3 nucleotides: TGTGCCAGCAGCTCTTTACAGGGGCCCACCGGGGAGCTGTTTTTT.